The 10 T cell receptor beta chains below come from one sample, sequenced in a study of immune characterization of retroperitoneal liposarcoma. TCRdb analysed the PCR reads with MiXCR anew, one entry per CDR3 protein. The data contain 9,500 to 14,000 distinct CDR3 sequences, approximately 46% of them singletons. Sequenced sample: tumor tissue. These TCRs come from a female donor with retroperitoneal liposarcoma.

The rearrangement joins TRBV11-2 to TRBJ2-4; possibly TRBD1 for D (6 bases). With the DNA end fitting TRBJ2-7 better, the J assignment may be wrong. Per germline, CDR1 SGHAT and CDR2 FQNNGV. The CDR3 loop spans 15 amino acids. In DNA, the CDR3 is TGTGCCAGCAGACCCACTGGACAGCCGGCCTACGAGCAGTACTTC. Its translation is CASRPTGQPAYEQYF.

CDR3 amino acids: CASSVASGNGLETQYF. Written as DNA, the CDR3 is TGTGCCAGCAGCGTAGCTAGCGGGAATGGTTTAGAGACCCAGTACTTC. The V call is TRBV9, the J call TRBJ2-5; TRBD2 agrees at 9 bases. The J segment lost 4 bases and the V segment lost 0 bases, leaving 7 bases of the junction unmatched. The germline CDR1 and CDR2 sequences are SGDLS and YYNGEE. The length of the CDR3 is 16 residues.

The chain has TRBV12-3 or TRBV12-4 and TRBJ2-3, with a possible D match to TRBD1 (6 bases). The J call may be incorrect, as the DNA end agrees better with TRBJ2-1. The CDR3 loop spans 18 amino acids. Here the CDR3 DNA reads TGTGCCAGCAGTTTAGTTTTCGGGACAAGAGATCGCGGAGAGACCCAGTTCTTC. This codes for CASSLVFGTRDRGETQFF.

By sample fraction, this clonotype is medium-sized (0.01 to 0.1%). This chain uses TRBV7-6 with TRBJ2-1; D gene uncertain. Germline CDR1 is SGHVS and CDR2 is FNYEAQ. This CDR3 is built from 13 residues. Deletions cut 5 bases from V and 10 bases from J, with 15 bases between. The CDR3 DNA is TGTGCCAGCAGCACAAAACCAAACTACGAGCAGTTCTTC. It is translated as CASSTKPNYEQFF.

On this clonotype itself: Since the CDR3 does not end with the conserved phenylalanine or tryptophan, this likely comes from a read error. It is unclear where the CDR3 begins or ends on the DNA, so no DNA is shown, and the CDR3 is as TCRdb lists it. This chain links TRBV24-1 with TRBJ2-3. The CDR3 has 9 amino acids, counting both end residues. Germline CDR1 KGHDR, CDR2 SFDVKD. CDR3 region: CASQCLQQR.

This clonotype was detected a few times. The V gene is TRBV6-1, the J gene TRBJ2-5, with D unresolved. Trimming shortened V by 5 bases and J by 0 bases, and 7 bases separated the two germline ends. The CDR3 runs to 13 residues. Germline V lookup: CDR1 MNHNS, CDR2 SASEGT. Written as DNA, the CDR3 is TGTGCCAGCAGTTATAGGAACCAAGAGACCCAGTACTTC. Translated, it gives CASSYRNQETQYF.

This chain uses TRBV6-1 with TRBJ2-4; D is perhaps TRBD2 (7 bases). The J call may be wrong; the DNA end is better matched by TRBJ2-1. The CDR3 totals 16 residues. CDR1 and CDR2 from the germline V gene are MNHNS and SASEGT. The CDR3 DNA sequence: TGTGCCAGCAGCTCCGGGACCACGAGGGGGGGGAATGAGCAGTTCTTC. Translating it yields CASSSGTTRGGNEQFF.

V gene TRBV6-5 combines with J gene TRBJ1-2, with no clear D. Germline assignment: CDR1 MNHEY and CDR2 SVGAGI. This CDR3 spans 17 amino acids. The V and J ends lost 5 bases and 3 bases respectively, with 22 bases between them. The CDR3 nucleotides are TGTGCCAGCAGTGAAAGGTACGGGTCAGCAACTTACTATGGCTACACCTTC. It translates to CASSERYGSATYYGYTF.

This clonotype has more than one count but fewer than ten. CDR3 in DNA: TGTGCCAGCAGCTTAGTCGTCGGACAGCAAGAGACCCAGTACTTC. Translation: CASSLVVGQQETQYF. The chain recombines TRBV7-2 with TRBJ2-5; tentative D call: TRBD1 (6 bases). The CDR3 has 15 amino acids. CDR1 SGHTA and CDR2 FQGNSA come from the germline V gene. The V end was cut by 1 base, the J end by 2 bases, with 11 bases between.

V gene TRBV6-2 or TRBV6-3 combines with J gene TRBJ1-6; D gene unclear. Trimming stripped 9 bases from V and 5 bases from J, with 14 bases between. CDR3 size: 14 residues. Germline loops: CDR1 MNHEY, CDR2 SVGEGT. CDR3 DNA sequence: TGTGCCAGTAACCTGTGGGGAGATAATTCACCCCTCCACTTT. Its translation: CASNLWGDNSPLHF.